Below, one TCR beta chain is given with its context. This entry belongs to a study of blood T cell repertoires in COVID-19. The V gene's germline CDR1 is SGHRS and CDR2 YFSETQ. Trimming took off 3 bases at V and 0 bases at J, with 10 bases between the two ends. The CDR3 is 15 amino acids. TCRdb's copy holds only in-frame clones and misses some; the assay was immunoSEQ multiplex PCR. Found here are roughly 340,000 clones, about nine tenths of them singletons; the top ten hold about 6.7%. Source material: peripheral blood. The rearrangement uses TRBV5-1 and TRBJ1-3; TRBD1 is a possible D gene (6 bases). The TCR was taken from a woman aged 70-85 years with COVID-19, enrolled during active disease. DNA of the CDR3: TGCGCCAGCAGCTCGTCAGGGGACTCTGGAAACACCATATATTTT. Its translation is CASSSSGDSGNTIYF.